Below, 20 T cell receptor beta chains from the same sample are listed, as sequenced in a study of OX40 agonist ivuxolimab in advanced cancers. Here immunoSEQ multiplex PCR was the method, and the copy in TCRdb shows in-frame clones only, minus some. The sample carries some 9,200 clones, around 92% recorded once. The specimen was CD4+ or CD8+ T cells sorted from blood, collected in a trial of the OX40 agonist ivuxolimab. The receptors were gathered from an adult with an advanced solid tumor such as melanoma, head and neck, liver or kidney cancer.

The chain couples TRBV5-6 to TRBJ2-3, with D unclear. CDR1 and CDR2 from the germline V gene are SGHDT and YYEEEE. Between the trimmed V and J ends, which lost 5 bases and 5 bases, there was a span of 18 bases. CDR3 length: 15 residues. The DNA for the CDR3 is TGTGCCAGCAGTCCTCGTGGTTTCCCGGAAGATACGCAGTATTTT. Residues: CASSPRGFPEDTQYF.

The chain carries TRBV6-1 and TRBJ2-7; weak D call: TRBD1 (5 bases). Germline V CDR1 and CDR2: MNHNS, SASEGT. V gave up 6 bases and J gave up 0 bases, with 9 bases separating them. CDR3 length: 13 residues. In nucleotides, the CDR3 is TGTGCCAGCAGGACCAGGGCCTCCTACGAGCAGTACTTC. This translates into CASRTRASYEQYF.

The CDR3: CASGPGQGLTDTQYF. The CDR3 region has the DNA TGTGCCAGCGGACCGGGACAGGGGCTCACAGATACGCAGTATTTT. This chain uses TRBV11-3 with TRBJ2-3; 10 nucleotides match TRBD1. From germline, CDR1 is SGHNT and CDR2 YENEEA. V trimming: 8 bases; J trimming: 2 bases; junction bases outside the gene matches: 7. The CDR3 sequence is 15 residues long.

V is TRBV6-1 and J is TRBJ1-1; 9 bases are shared with TRBD1. V dropped 7 bases and J dropped 11; count of bases not matched to a gene: 14. Looked up from germline, CDR1 is MNHNS and CDR2 is SASEGT. The CDR3 sequence is 14 residues long. The CDR3 is CASNSLLDRGEAFF. Written as DNA, the CDR3 is TGTGCCAGCAACTCACTATTGGACAGGGGAGAGGCTTTCTTT.

The DNA of the CDR3 is TGCAGTGCGATCGGGACCGATGGGCAGTACTTC. Its protein product is CSAIGTDGQYF. The chain combines TRBV20-1 with TRBJ2-7; D is possibly TRBD1 or TRBD2 (5 bases each). With 6 bases removed from V and 9 bases from J, the gap between germline ends came to 15 bases. Germline V CDR1 and CDR2: DFQATT, SNEGSKA (reference sequence). CDR3 length equals 11 residues.

V and J are TRBV5-1 and TRBJ2-3; a possible D gene is TRBD1 (5 bases). Germline V gene sequence: CDR1 SGHRS, CDR2 YFSETQ. The V end lost 0 bases, the J end lost 3 bases, and 8 bases lay between the germline ends. The CDR3 extends over 14 amino acids. In DNA, the CDR3 is TGCGCCAGCAGCTTGGATGACAGTACAGATACGCAGTATTTT. The encoded protein is CASSLDDSTDTQYF.

The V call is TRBV21-1, the J call TRBJ2-7; the table's D call TRBD2 went unverified against the DNA. TRBV21-1 is noted as a pseudogene. The CDR3 is made up of 16 amino acids. The CDR3 DNA reads as TGTGCCAGCAGCAAAGTGGAGCCGCGGGGTACCTACGAGCAGTACTTC. It encodes CASSKVEPRGTYEQYF.

The chain carries TRBV30 and TRBJ2-2; D may correspond to TRBD1 or TRBD2 (6 bases each). Germline CDR1 is GTSNPN and CDR2 is SVGIG (reference sequence). Trimming stripped 0 bases from V and 7 bases from J, with 12 bases between. The CDR3 spans 14 residues. CDR3 bases: TGTGCCTGGAGTGTAGGAGGGGGATACGGGGAGCTGTTTTTT. This gives the protein CAWSVGGGYGELFF.

The chain uses TRBV2 and TRBJ2-1, with D uncertain. The CDR3 has 13 residues. V lost 4 bases, J lost 4 bases, and 8 bases lay in between. Germline CDR1 SNHLY, CDR2 FYNNEI. The CDR3 nucleotides read TGTGCCAGCAGTGTTAACCCGTACAATGAGCAGTTCTTC. Translating it yields CASSVNPYNEQFF.

This chain connects TRBV19 to TRBJ1-5; D is perhaps TRBD1 (6 bases). The CDR3 extends over 17 amino acids. The V end was cut by 1 base, the J end by 2 bases, with 15 bases between. Germline V gene data show CDR1 as LNHDA and CDR2 as SQIVND (reference sequence). CDR3 sequence reads: CASSIVASRGGNQPQHF. CDR3 nucleotide sequence: TGTGCCAGTAGTATAGTAGCAAGCAGGGGCGGCAATCAGCCCCAGCATTTT.

The genes are TRBV18 and TRBJ2-1; 9 bases align to TRBD2. The V and J ends lost 3 bases and 10 bases, in that order; junction bases with no gene match: 10. Germline V gene data show CDR1 as KGHSH and CDR2 as LQKENI. CDR3 length: 15 residues. The chain's CDR3 is CASSPSAGGPREQFF. For the CDR3, the DNA is TGTGCCAGCTCACCTTCGGCGGGAGGGCCACGGGAGCAGTTCTTC.

J is TRBJ2-1 and V is TRBV29-1, with D perhaps matching TRBD1 (5 bases). Trimming pared 6 bases from V and 3 bases from J, leaving 6 bases between. Germline lookup yields CDR1 SQVTM and CDR2 ANQGSEA. This CDR3 has 11 residues. DNA for the CDR3: TGCAGCGTGACAGTCTACAATGAGCAGTTCTTC. Translating it yields CSVTVYNEQFF.

In this sample, this clone turned up a few times. The chain recombines TRBV7-2 with TRBJ1-2, with 7 bases matching TRBD1. CDR3 length equals 13 residues. V lost 5 bases, J lost 4 bases, and 4 bases stayed unmatched. Germline CDR1 is SGHTA and CDR2 is FQGNSA. CDR3 protein: CASSQGQLYGYTF. CDR3 sequence (DNA): TGTGCCAGCAGCCAGGGACAGCTCTATGGCTACACCTTC.

This clone was counted a few times. The CDR3 loop reads CASKQDSDTQYF. DNA for the CDR3: TGTGCTAGTAAACAGGACTCAGATACGCAGTATTTT. V and J are TRBV12-5 and TRBJ2-3; D possibly matches TRBD1 or TRBD2 (5 bases each). Trimming left V 8 bases short and J 4 bases short, with 10 bases between. The CDR3 loop spans 12 amino acids. In germline, CDR1 is LGHNT, CDR2 FRNRAP.

This clone turned up a few times. The genes are TRBV10-1 and TRBJ1-5; TRBD1 aligns across 7 bases. Germline V CDR1 and CDR2: WNHNN, SYGVQD (reference sequence). There are 13 residues in the CDR3. V shed 10 bases and J 5 bases; nucleotides not matched to a gene: 8. CDR3 protein: CATSQGIDQPQHF. CDR3 nucleotide sequence: TGCGCCACTTCACAGGGGATCGATCAGCCCCAGCATTTT.

The chain has TRBV5-1 and TRBJ2-3; weak D call: TRBD2 (6 bases). Germline values: CDR1 SGHRS, CDR2 YFSETQ. The CDR3 is 14 amino acids. The V gene lost 5 bases and the J gene lost 1 base, with 11 bases spanning the gap. The CDR3 coding sequence is TGCGCCAGCAGTAAGGCTAGCGGCACAGATACGCAGTATTTT. It yields the protein CASSKASGTDTQYF.

The chain uses TRBV15 and TRBJ1-1; 8 bases are shared with TRBD1. The ends lost 2 bases at V and 1 base at J; junction bases unmatched: 6. Germline CDR1 is LNHNV and CDR2 is YYDKDF (reference sequence). The CDR3 is made up of 16 amino acids. The CDR3 region has the DNA TGTGCCACCAGCAGATTTCAGGGGGCTGGGAACACTGAAGCTTTCTTT. Translated, it gives CATSRFQGAGNTEAFF. The full variable domain, its missing parts supplied by reference TRBV15 and TRBJ1-1, is DAMVIQNPRYQVTQFGKPVTLSCSQTLNHNVMYWYQQKSSQAPKLLFHYYDKDFNNEADTPDNFQSRRPNTSFCFLDIRSPGLGDTAMYLCATSRFQGAGNTEAFFGQGTRLTVV.

CDR3 region: CASSYRLGRNYEQYF. The CDR3 DNA sequence: TGTGCCAGCAGCTATCGGTTGGGGAGAAACTACGAGCAGTACTTC. The J gene is TRBJ2-7, the V gene TRBV7-2; D possibly corresponds to TRBD2 (5 bases). Trimming removed 4 bases from V and 3 bases from J, with 16 bases in between. Per the germline V gene, CDR1 is SGHTA and CDR2 is FQGNSA. The length of the CDR3 is 15 residues.

The genes are TRBV7-6 and TRBJ1-6; tentative D call: TRBD1 (5 bases). CDR1 and CDR2 from the germline V gene are SGHVS and FNYEAQ. V gave up 5 bases and J gave up 9 bases, with 11 bases separating them. The CDR3 loop spans 13 amino acids. The CDR3 loop is CASSQARGSPLHF. CDR3 DNA sequence: TGTGCCAGCAGCCAGGCAAGGGGTTCACCCCTCCACTTT.

The chain links TRBV5-1 to TRBJ2-7; TRBD1 agrees at 8 bases. This CDR3 region has 14 residues. V lost 5 bases and J lost 2; bases outside the gene matches: 6. Germline V CDR1 and CDR2: SGHRS, YFSETQ. This CDR3 reads CASRRGQATYEQYF. The CDR3 DNA reads TGCGCCAGCAGAAGGGGACAGGCAACCTACGAGCAGTACTTC.